The clone carrying this T cell receptor beta chain showed up just a few times. What it binds is unknown. Germline CDR1 reads SGHTA; CDR2 reads FQGNSA. The CDR3 extends over 14 amino acids. Trimming pared 5 bases from V and 1 base from J, leaving 11 bases between. Use of 60 Vbeta and 13 Jbeta primers characterized the PCR. The method was immunoSEQ multiplex PCR; TCRdb's version includes in-frame clones alone and lacks a portion of them. The table shows 100,000 to 150,000 clones, with around two thirds occurring only once. This sample was taken from a study of cytomegalovirus exposure and HLA in healthy donors. Regarding the study as a whole: CMV serostatus was the sole immune exposure information available. Follow-up analysis later connected one missense variant in DCLRE1C with trimming of TCR beta V- and J-genes. HLA restriction was apparent for most CMV-associated TCR beta chains in a later analysis.

The sequenced sample consisted of PBMCs. The receptor comes from a woman aged 35 to 49 in good health and CMV-seropositive. The chain is built from TRBV7-2 and TRBJ1-1; D is unclear. CDR3 DNA sequence: TGTGCCAGCAGCATTATTCGGGGGAACACTGAAGCTTTCTTT. Its translation: CASSIIRGNTEAFF.